These 9 T cell receptor beta chains originate from one sample sequenced in a study of blood T cells in healthy people across ages. A sample-barcoded 5' primer and a J-beta primer mix were used in a second PCR of roughly 6 to 11 cycles. TCRdb fed the 5' RACE reads into MiXCR, producing one record per CDR3 protein. The sample yields hundreds of thousands of distinct CDR3 sequences, more than 50% seen once. Sequencing was carried out using blood. These receptors were taken from a man aged 40-55 years in good health.

The chain is built from TRBV7-2 and TRBJ2-7, with a weak D call TRBD2 (5 bases). V lost 6 bases, J lost 5 bases, and 20 bases lay in between. The CDR3 has 15 residues. In germline, CDR1 is SGHTA, CDR2 FQGNSA. CDR3 DNA: TGTGCCAGCAGGGTCCCGGGGTTGTACGACCACGAGCAGTACTTC. It codes for CASRVPGLYDHEQYF. The full variable domain, completed using reference TRBV7-2 and TRBJ2-7, is GAGVSQSPSNKVTEKGKDVELRCDPISGHTALYWYRQSLGQGLEFLIYFQGNSAPDKSGLPSDRFSAERTGGSVSTLTIQRTQQEDSAVYLCASRVPGLYDHEQYFGPGTRLTVT.

This clonotype was found many times. The rearrangement links TRBV5-1 to TRBJ1-3; D is perhaps TRBD1 (5 bases). This CDR3 has 16 amino acids. Between the trimmed V and J ends, which lost 5 bases and 0 bases, there was a span of 15 bases. Germline CDR1 reads SGHRS; CDR2 reads YFSETQ. CDR3 bases: TGCGCCAGCAGTTTTTCGACCGGGACCTCTGGAAACACCATATATTTT. Protein sequence: CASSFSTGTSGNTIYF. The complete variable domain, with remaining parts taken from reference TRBV5-1 and TRBJ1-3, reads KAGVTQTPRYLIKTRGQQVTLSCSPISGHRSVSWYQQTPGQGLQFLFEYFSETQRNKGNFPGRFSGRQFSNSRSEMNVSTLELGDSALYLCASSFSTGTSGNTIYFGEGSWLTVV.

V gene TRBV7-2 combines with J gene TRBJ2-4, with D maybe TRBD2 (5 bases). This CDR3 is 18 amino acids long. V lost 5 bases and J 0 bases, leaving 20 bases between the germline ends. The germline V gene encodes CDR1 SGHTA and CDR2 FQGNSA. The DNA of the CDR3 is TGTGCCAGCAGCGTTCATGTGGGGAGCGGATTAGCCAAAAACATTCAGTACTTC. Translating it yields CASSVHVGSGLAKNIQYF.

The genes are TRBV6-5 and TRBJ1-1; D is unclear. Trimming shortened V by 2 bases and J by 4 bases, and 14 bases separated the two germline ends. Germline values: CDR1 MNHEY, CDR2 SVGAGI. The CDR3 is 15 amino acids. The CDR3 protein is CASSYVPTATTEAFF. CDR3 in DNA: TGTGCCAGCAGTTACGTCCCCACAGCGACCACTGAAGCTTTCTTT.

V and J are TRBV28 and TRBJ2-4, with 10 bases fitting TRBD2. V lost 4 bases to trimming and J lost 13 bases; unmatched junction nucleotides: 13. Germline CDR1 and CDR2: MDHEN and SYDVKM. This CDR3 is 15 amino acids long. The CDR3 DNA sequence: TGTGCCAGCAGTTCCAGCGGGAGGGCCTTAGAGGCCCAGTACTTC. Amino acid sequence: CASSSSGRALEAQYF.

This chain joins TRBV7-2 and TRBJ1-1; unclear D gene. Germline V gene lookup returns CDR1 SGHTA and CDR2 FQGNSA. The CDR3 is 13 residues long. V lost 5 bases to trimming and J lost 1 base, with 8 bases between them. The CDR3 sequence: CASSPKRNTEAFF. The CDR3 DNA is TGTGCCAGCAGCCCTAAGCGGAACACTGAAGCTTTCTTT.

This chain uses TRBV20-1 with TRBJ2-6; TRBD1 matches at 7 bases. The length of the CDR3 is 16 residues. With V trimmed by 3 bases and J by 0 bases, 5 bases remained unmatched. Germline V lookup: CDR1 DFQATT, CDR2 SNEGSKA (reference sequence). CDR3 protein: CSASRQGNSGANVLTF. CDR3 sequence (DNA): TGCAGTGCTAGCCGACAGGGAAACTCTGGGGCCAACGTCCTGACTTTC.

This sequence joins TRBV5-1 and TRBJ2-3; 12 bases are shared with TRBD2. CDR1 is SGHRS and CDR2 is YFSETQ in the germline V gene. The CDR3 is 16 amino acids. Trimming at V came to 4 bases and at J to 4 bases, leaving 7 bases not matched to a gene. The CDR3 coding sequence is TGCGCCAGCAGCCCCACGACTAGCGGGAGACCAGATACGCAGTATTTT. It encodes CASSPTTSGRPDTQYF.

The V and J genes are TRBV20-1 and TRBJ2-5, with 7 bases that match TRBD1. V lost 2 bases, J lost 5 bases, and 5 bases stayed unmatched. Germline CDR1 DFQATT, CDR2 SNEGSKA (reference sequence). The CDR3 spans 13 residues. The CDR3: CSARLAQGETQYF. Here the CDR3 DNA reads TGCAGTGCTAGACTAGCACAGGGGGAGACCCAGTACTTC.